Reported below is one T cell receptor beta chain. What it recognizes is unknown. This sample stems from a study of T cell responses to AZD1222 COVID-19 vaccine. Study overall: Researchers grouped second doses given at about 4 or about 12 weeks into one pool. Study outcomes and limitations: Possibly, clonal diversity was underestimated; donors were largely white British and included more females.

Generated by immunoSEQ multiplex PCR, the TCRdb table keeps only in-frame clones and is missing some. The data hold roughly 180,000 clones, with approximately 90% observed a single time. The CDR3 is 16 amino acids. V lost 0 bases, J lost 3 bases, and 16 bases lay in between. Germline lookup yields CDR1 SGHRS and CDR2 YFSETQ. Specimen: peripheral blood, collected on day 0 of AZD1222 vaccination. The TCR comes from an adult in good health. The rearrangement links TRBV5-1 to TRBJ2-7; D remains ambiguous. The CDR3 reads CASSLASGSKYYEQYF. CDR3 DNA sequence: TGCGCCAGCAGCTTGGCTTCGGGCTCTAAATACTACGAGCAGTACTTC.